This TCR beta chain emerged from a study of PD-L1 blockade in urothelial cancer. Study-level information: Blood samples had a median of approximately 150,000 T cells, roughly 76,000 unique TCRs, and clonality roughly 0.088.

Stated time point: peripheral blood 6 weeks after treatment start. The CDR3 is 15 amino acids. CDR1 is SGHTA and CDR2 is FQGNSA in the germline V gene. J gave up 0 bases and V 4 bases, and 2 bases lay outside the gene matches. Assay: immunoSEQ multiplex PCR; the TCRdb copy retains only in-frame clones and omits some. The data hold over 100,000 clones, with approximately 89% observed a single time. This sequence joins TRBV7-2 and TRBJ2-2; 7 nucleotides align to TRBD2. The TCR originated in a man aged 55 to 69 with urothelial cancer. Sample: PBMCs, taken around atezolizumab (anti-PD-L1) treatment. CDR3 sequence: CASSSLAANTGELFF. CDR3 DNA: TGTGCCAGCAGCTCTCTAGCGGCGAACACCGGGGAGCTGTTTTTT. The full variable domain, completed using reference TRBV7-2 and TRBJ2-2, is GAGVSQSPSNKVTEKGKDVELRCDPISGHTALYWYRQSLGQGLEFLIYFQGNSAPDKSGLPSDRFSAERTGGSVSTLTIQRTQQEDSAVYLCASSSLAANTGELFFGEGSRLTVL.